These T cell receptor beta chains were read from a single sample in a study of beta chain features in type 1 diabetes. Assay: immunoSEQ multiplex PCR; the TCRdb copy retains only in-frame clones and omits some. The table has 640,000 or so clones, around an eighth seen once; the top ten hold approximately 0.043%. The specimen was naive CD4+ T cells from blood. Receptors originate from a young man with type 1 diabetes. Each CDR3 is given with its conserved first and last residue. The order of the fields is V gene, D gene, clone size, J gene, CDR3 protein, CDR3 DNA. The D gene is left open where the match is weak. Clone size is not always given. Where it is, it says once, few, many or a class for expanded clones.

v_gene: TRBV4-3; d_gene: .; abundance: .; j_gene: TRBJ2-5; CDR3aa: CASSPKMSGLTGVQETQYF; CDR3nt: TGCGCCAGCAGCCCCAAGATGTCTGGGTTAACTGGGGTACAAGAGACCCAGTACTTC
v_gene: TRBV2; d_gene: TRBD2; abundance: .; j_gene: TRBJ2-2; CDR3aa: CASSSTSGSSGELFF; CDR3nt: TGTGCCAGCAGTTCGACTAGCGGGAGTTCCGGGGAGCTGTTTTTT
v_gene: TRBV2; d_gene: .; abundance: few; j_gene: TRBJ2-5; CDR3aa: CASFIRGRTETQYF; CDR3nt: TGTGCCAGCTTTATAAGGGGGAGAACGGAGACCCAGTACTTC
v_gene: TRBV30; d_gene: .; abundance: few; j_gene: TRBJ2-7; CDR3aa: CAWTTLGGSYEQYF; CDR3nt: TGTGCCTGGACCACATTGGGCGGCTCCTACGAGCAGTACTTC
v_gene: TRBV6-6; d_gene: TRBD2; abundance: .; j_gene: TRBJ2-2; CDR3aa: CASSPGLAGGTGELFF; CDR3nt: TGTGCCAGCAGTCCGGGACTAGCGGGGGGAACCGGGGAGCTGTTTTTT
v_gene: TRBV25-1; d_gene: TRBD1; abundance: .; j_gene: TRBJ2-1; CDR3aa: CASSAGTGGYNEQFF; CDR3nt: TGTGCCAGCAGCGCCGGGACAGGGGGCTACAATGAGCAGTTCTTC
v_gene: TRBV30; d_gene: .; abundance: .; j_gene: TRBJ1-1; CDR3aa: CAWSGRFMNTEAFF; CDR3nt: TGTGCCTGGAGTGGTAGATTCATGAACACTGAAGCTTTCTTT
v_gene: TRBV5-4; d_gene: .; abundance: few; j_gene: TRBJ2-2; CDR3aa: CASSLGTRNTGELFF; CDR3nt: TGTGCCAGCAGCTTGGGGACTCGGAACACCGGGGAGCTGTTTTTT
v_gene: TRBV27; d_gene: .; abundance: .; j_gene: TRBJ2-3; CDR3aa: CASSLLNTDTQYF; CDR3nt: TGTGCCAGCAGTTTACTGAACACAGATACGCAGTATTTT
v_gene: TRBV2; d_gene: TRBD1; abundance: .; j_gene: TRBJ2-1; CDR3aa: CARTKRDRGSYNEQFF; CDR3nt: TGTGCCAGGACGAAAAGAGACAGGGGGTCGTACAATGAGCAGTTCTTC
v_gene: TRBV5-4; d_gene: TRBD1; abundance: few; j_gene: TRBJ2-7; CDR3aa: CASSFGQGASYEQYF; CDR3nt: TGTGCCAGCAGCTTCGGACAGGGGGCCTCCTACGAGCAGTACTTC
v_gene: TRBV5-1; d_gene: .; abundance: .; j_gene: TRBJ2-1; CDR3aa: CASSFGGGLYNEQFF; CDR3nt: TGCGCCAGCAGCTTCGGAGGGGGTCTCTACAATGAGCAGTTCTTC
v_gene: TRBV6-1; d_gene: TRBD1; abundance: .; j_gene: TRBJ1-2; CDR3aa: CASSKDRINYGYTF; CDR3nt: TGTGCCAGCTCCAAGGACAGGATTAACTATGGCTACACCTTC
v_gene: TRBV5-6; d_gene: .; abundance: few; j_gene: TRBJ2-5; CDR3aa: CTSSLWETQYF; CDR3nt: TGTACCAGCAGCTTGTGGGAGACCCAGTACTTC